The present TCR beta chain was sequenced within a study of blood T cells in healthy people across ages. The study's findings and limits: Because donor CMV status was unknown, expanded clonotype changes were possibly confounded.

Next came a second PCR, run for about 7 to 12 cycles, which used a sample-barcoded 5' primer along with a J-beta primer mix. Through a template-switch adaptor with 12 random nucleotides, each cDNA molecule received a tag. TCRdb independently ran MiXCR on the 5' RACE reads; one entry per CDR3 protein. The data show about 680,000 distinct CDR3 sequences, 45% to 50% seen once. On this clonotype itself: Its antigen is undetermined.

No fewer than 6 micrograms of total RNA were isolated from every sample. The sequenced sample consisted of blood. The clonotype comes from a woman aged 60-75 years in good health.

The CDR3 spells CASSPQAGGQYEQYF. The CDR3 DNA is TGTGCCAGCTCACCACAGGCAGGGGGACAGTACGAGCAGTACTTC. This rearrangement joins TRBV18 to TRBJ2-7; 7 bases match TRBD1. Germline V gives CDR1 KGHSH, CDR2 LQKENI. The CDR3 length is 15 residues. J lost 4 bases, V lost 1 base, and 7 bases had no gene match.